A single sample is the source of the 8 T cell receptor beta chains below, sequenced in a study of neurological immune-mediated disorders. Each CDR3 protein is one row after TCRdb ran MiXCR on the 5' RACE reads. The sample carries tens of thousands of distinct CDR3 sequences, about 6% recorded once. The specimen was CD4+ T cells from blood. These receptor sequences come from a woman aged 40 to 50 in good health.

This clonotype was seen repeatedly, ten times or more. The V call is TRBV29-1, the J call TRBJ1-2, with D possibly matching TRBD1 (5 bases). Between the trimmed V and J ends, which lost 5 bases and 8 bases, there was a span of 12 bases. The CDR3 covers 11 residues. Germline V gives CDR1 SQVTM, CDR2 ANQGSEA. CDR3 coding DNA: TGCAGCGTTAATTATGGGGGGGGCTACACCTTC. This translates into CSVNYGGGYTF.

Ten or more counts support this clonotype. The CDR3 reads CASSVDLGSEAFF. The CDR3 nucleotides read TGTGCCAGCAGCGTAGATTTAGGGTCTGAAGCTTTCTTT. The chain recombines TRBV9 with TRBJ1-1; D is unclear. CDR1 and CDR2 from the germline V gene are SGDLS and YYNGEE. This CDR3 spans 13 amino acids. V was clipped by 0 bases and J by 6 bases, with 9 bases between them.

The sample holds many counts of this clonotype. J is TRBJ1-2 and V is TRBV12-3 or TRBV12-4; D is possibly TRBD1 (6 bases). This CDR3 comprises 13 residues. Trimming stripped 7 bases from V and 8 bases from J, with 17 bases between. This chain's CDR3 is CASNKQGFGGYTF. The DNA of the CDR3 is TGTGCCAGCAACAAACAGGGTTTTGGCGGCTACACCTTC.

This clonotype was recorded many times. The rearrangement joins TRBV12-3 or TRBV12-4 to TRBJ2-2, with D possibly being TRBD1 or TRBD2 (5 bases each). Trimming cost V 5 bases and J 13 bases, with 14 bases left between them. The CDR3 runs to 12 residues. CDR3 nucleotides: TGTGCCAGCAGTCGCCCCAGGGCGGGGCTGTTTTTT. Protein sequence: CASSRPRAGLFF.

Many counts were recorded for this clonotype. The chain recombines TRBV5-1 with TRBJ2-3, with unresolved D. Germline V gene sequence: CDR1 SGHRS, CDR2 YFSETQ. This CDR3 comprises 14 residues. Trimming pared 0 bases from V and 0 bases from J, leaving 5 bases between. CDR3 protein: CASSLATSTDTQYF. Written as DNA, the CDR3 is TGCGCCAGCAGCTTGGCAACCAGCACAGATACGCAGTATTTT. The variable domain in full, completed from reference TRBV5-1 and TRBJ2-3, reads KAGVTQTPRYLIKTRGQQVTLSCSPISGHRSVSWYQQTPGQGLQFLFEYFSETQRNKGNFPGRFSGRQFSNSRSEMNVSTLELGDSALYLCASSLATSTDTQYFGPGTRLTVL.

This clonotype was picked up many times. V is TRBV20-1 and J is TRBJ1-6, with D hard to call. CDR3 length: 11 amino acids. From germline, CDR1 is DFQATT and CDR2 SNEGSKA (reference sequence). Trimming removed 5 bases at V and 7 bases at J, with 6 bases between. The CDR3 region is CSAESNSPLHF. CDR3 in DNA: TGCAGTGCTGAATCGAATTCACCCCTCCACTTT.

This clonotype was seen many times. The V call is TRBV20-1, the J call TRBJ2-5; possible D gene TRBD2, 6 bases. Germline CDR1 is DFQATT and CDR2 is SNEGSKA (reference sequence). Deletions cut 6 bases from V and 5 bases from J, with 10 bases between. The CDR3 loop spans 11 amino acids. This CDR3 reads CSASGVETQYF. CDR3 bases: TGCAGTGCCTCGGGGGTGGAGACCCAGTACTTC.

In this sample, this clonotype turned up many times. CDR3 residues: CASSEWGSYNEQFF. In DNA, the CDR3 is TGTGCCAGCAGCGAATGGGGTTCCTACAATGAGCAGTTCTTC. This chain connects TRBV7-2 to TRBJ2-1; D is unclear. V lost 5 bases, J lost 1 base, and 9 bases lay in between. Germline V CDR1 and CDR2: SGHTA, FQGNSA. The CDR3 length is 14 residues. Full variable domain (outside the CDR3, taken from reference TRBV7-2 and TRBJ2-1): GAGVSQSPSNKVTEKGKDVELRCDPISGHTALYWYRQSLGQGLEFLIYFQGNSAPDKSGLPSDRFSAERTGGSVSTLTIQRTQQEDSAVYLCASSEWGSYNEQFFGPGTRLTVL.